This T cell receptor (beta chain) was sequenced in a study of early T cells in non-severe SARS-CoV-2 infection (dated by TCRdb to the early 2020s). The study in broad terms: Because TCR sequencing was done on bulk RNA from unsorted whole blood, the alpha and beta chains could not be paired.

According to the germline V gene, CDR1 reads MDHEN and CDR2 reads SYDVKM. V gives up 3 bases and J gives up 4 bases, and the segment between their germline ends measures 10 bases. From the cysteine through the phenylalanine, the CDR3 covers 14 amino acids. Left in the record is the CDR3 DNA by itself, 42 bases read in frame from the first base. The table lists this clonotype with a few counts. Which antigen it targets is not known. Nothing much larger sits one base from this clone, and base qualities are not available. Set within a cohort of healthcare workers in London, UK, this nested case-control study involved weekly PCR testing of nasopharyngeal swabs along with blood sampling. Healthcare workers were recruited during the week of the UK lockdown, between 23 and 31 March 2020, and followed weekly for up to about 15 weeks. The library was built by means of 5' RACE. Sequencer: NextSeq 500. The TCR library protocol attached unique molecular identifiers to individual cDNA molecules to correct for sequencing error and PCR bias. Sequencing covered both TCR alpha and beta chains, and within each sample the abundances of alpha and beta sequences were tightly co-correlated. Concerning the study's data processing: Decombinator V4 was used to perform V gene, J gene and CDR3 annotation of TCR sequences. Expanded TCRs were defined as changing significantly between any two time points under a Poisson model with p below 0.0001. Abundances of TCRs were expressed as counts per million after normalisation to the total number of TCRs sequenced in each sample. MAIT TCRs were defined by TRAV1-2 paired with TRAJ12, TRAJ20 or TRAJ33, and iNKT TCRs by TRAV10 paired with TRAJ18. A search of VDJdb, accessed on 1 November 2021, was run for TCRs annotated to CMV, EBV and SARS-CoV-2, with TCRs annotated for multiple antigens excluded. TCRdb passed the public sequencing reads through fastp at Q25 and MiXCR, retaining productive beta sequences. For every CDR3 protein sequence, its rows merge into one entry that carries the most common genes and DNA. TCRdb's processing, not the study's, gives the V and J calls here. The sample has tens of thousands of distinct CDR3 sequences on record, less than 10% of them singletons. The ten largest make up approximately 5.7% of the sample.

Broader findings and caveats from the paper: VDJdb matching was skewed toward anti-spike CD8 responses and likely underestimated virus-specific expansions by missing private and CD4 specificities.

The chain links TRBV28 with TRBJ2-1; no D gene is confidently identified. The clonotype comes from an adult who was a healthcare worker with PCR-confirmed SARS-CoV-2 infection or an uninfected control (not recorded which). Sequencing was performed on whole blood, taken at baseline. The encoded CDR3 is CASSFGGPYNEQFF. The nucleotide sequence reads TGTGCCAGCAGTTTCGGCGGACCTTACAATGAGCAGTTCTTC.